This T cell receptor beta chain came from a study of T cell responses to AZD1222 COVID-19 vaccine. Findings and caveats of the study: AZD1222 recipients seropositive at baseline numbered only 5 to 7. Vaccination with two AZD1222 doses was followed by a rise in Spike-specific TCR breadth and depth. White British people made up most donors, females outnumbered males, and clonal diversity was possibly underestimated. Spike was spanned by vaccine-associated CD4 TCRs, which were dominant at 160-218 and 743-854.

This CDR3 is 13 amino acids long. The germline gives CDR1 SQVTM, CDR2 ANQGSEA. V was clipped by 6 bases and J by 6 bases, with 16 bases between them. This clone has a handful of counts. Its specificity is unknown. Data came from immunoSEQ multiplex PCR; TCRdb stores just in-frame clones and leaves some out. The table includes nearly 110,000 clones, about 90% detected once. This chain links TRBV29-1 with TRBJ2-3; tentative D call: TRBD2 (5 bases). The origin of this receptor is an adult who received the AZD1222 COVID-19 vaccine. Sequenced material: peripheral blood, taken 28 days after the second AZD1222 dose. CDR3 residues: CSVARRGSDTQYF. The DNA of the CDR3 is TGCAGCGTCGCTCGACGAGGGTCCGATACGCAGTATTTT.